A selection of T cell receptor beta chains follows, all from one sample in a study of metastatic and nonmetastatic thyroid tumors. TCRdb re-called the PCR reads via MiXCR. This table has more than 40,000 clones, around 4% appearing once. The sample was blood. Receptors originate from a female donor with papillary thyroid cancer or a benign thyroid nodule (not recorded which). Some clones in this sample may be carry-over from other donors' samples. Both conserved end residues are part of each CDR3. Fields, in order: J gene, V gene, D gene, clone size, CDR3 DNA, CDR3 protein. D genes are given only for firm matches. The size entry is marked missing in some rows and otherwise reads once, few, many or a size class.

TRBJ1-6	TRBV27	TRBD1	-	TGTGCCAGCAGTTTAAGGGGACAGGGTCAGGCACCCCTCCACTTT	CASSLRGQGQAPLHF
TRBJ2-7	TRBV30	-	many	TGTGCCTGGAGTTCCCGGGACAAGTCCTACGAGCAGTACTTC	CAWSSRDKSYEQYF
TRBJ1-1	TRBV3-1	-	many	TGTGCCAGCAGCCTCCGGGCCCGAGAAGCTTTCTTT	CASSLRAREAFF
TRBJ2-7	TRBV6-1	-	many	TGTGCCAGCAGTTTAGGAGACGAGCAGTACTTC	CASSLGDEQYF
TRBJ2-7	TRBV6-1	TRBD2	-	TGTGCCAGAAGTATAGTCCGGGACTACTCCTACGAGCAGTACTTC	CARSIVRDYSYEQYF
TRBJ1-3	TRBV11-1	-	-	TGTGCCAGCAGCTTAGCCGGCCTCCCCGAGGACACCATATATTTT	CASSLAGLPEDTIYF
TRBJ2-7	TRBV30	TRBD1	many	TGTGCCTGGACCCGGGACAGCTCCTACGAGCAGTACTTC	CAWTRDSSYEQYF
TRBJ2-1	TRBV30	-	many	TGTGCCTGGAGCGCTGGTTGGGCCTCCTACAATGAGCAGTTCTTC	CAWSAGWASYNEQFF
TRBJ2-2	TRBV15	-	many	TGTGCCACCAGCAGAGTTCCCAACACCGGGGAGCTGTTTTTT	CATSRVPNTGELFF
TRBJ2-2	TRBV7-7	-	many	TGTGCTAGCAGCTTGAGAGGGGGATTCAACACCGGGGAGCTGTTTTTT	CASSLRGGFNTGELFF
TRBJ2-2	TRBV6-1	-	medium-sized	TGTGCCAGCAGTTCCACCGGGGAGCTGTTTTTT	CASSSTGELFF
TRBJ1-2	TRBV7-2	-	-	TGTGCCAGCAGCTTAGACGGCTCAGGGCGGGGCTACACCTTC	CASSLDGSGRGYTF
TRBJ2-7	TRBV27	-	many	TGTGCCAGCAGTTTAGGTTTTCAAGGCCACTCCTACGAGCAGTACTTC	CASSLGFQGHSYEQYF
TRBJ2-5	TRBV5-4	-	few	TGTGCCAGCAGCTCACCCACTTCAGGGACCGGGCAAGAGACCCAGTACTTC	CASSSPTSGTGQETQYF
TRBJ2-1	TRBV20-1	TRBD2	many	TGCAGTCCCAAAAAAGCGGGGAGCTCCTACAATGAGCAGTTCTTC	CSPKKAGSSYNEQFF
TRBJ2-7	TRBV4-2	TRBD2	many	TGTGCCAGCAGCCAAGATGAAGCGGGAGGCCCCACTGAGCAGTACTTC	CASSQDEAGGPTEQYF
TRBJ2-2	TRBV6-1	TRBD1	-	TGTGCCAGCAGTTTACGACAGGGGCGGACCGGGGAGCTGTTTTTT	CASSLRQGRTGELFF
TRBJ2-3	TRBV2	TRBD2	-	TGTGCCAGCGCGGGAGGGAGCAGAGATACGCAGTATTTT	CASAGGSRDTQYF
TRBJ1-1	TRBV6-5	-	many	TGTGCCAGCAGTTACTCGGCCGGGCTTCGGAATCGGGTTGAAGCTTTCTTT	CASSYSAGLRNRVEAFF
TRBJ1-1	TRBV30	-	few	TGTGCCTGGAGTGTACGGGGGTGCCTGGCAGCTTTCTTT	CAWSVRGCLAAFF
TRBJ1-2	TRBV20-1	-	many	TGCAGTGCTAGAGCCCCAAAACCCGGGACCCTTTCCTATGGCTACACCTTC	CSARAPKPGTLSYGYTF
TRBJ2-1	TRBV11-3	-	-	TGTGCCAGCAGCATCGGCGGCGGGATTAGTGCCTACAATGAGCAGTTCTTC	CASSIGGGISAYNEQFF
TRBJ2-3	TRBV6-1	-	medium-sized	TGTGCCAGCAGTCCGGGGAAGTTCCGAGATACGCAGTATTTT	CASSPGKFRDTQYF
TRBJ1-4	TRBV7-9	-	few	TGTGCCAGCAGCCTCTCCGGGGCGGTAACTAATGAAAAACTGTTTTTT	CASSLSGAVTNEKLFF